The rows below give T cell receptor beta chains drawn from one sample of a study of T cells of healthy individuals. TCRdb re-called the 5' RACE reads with MiXCR, one entry per CDR3 protein. The sample includes more than 60,000 distinct CDR3 sequences, 16% seen only once; the top ten take approximately 4.8%. These receptors were collected from a human donor in good health. The CDR3 runs from the conserved cysteine through the conserved F or W. A D gene is named only where the DNA matches it firmly. Clone sizes are given selectively: once, few, many, or a class where the clone is expanded.

v_gene	d_gene	j_gene	abundance	CDR3aa	CDR3nt
TRBV7-6	.	TRBJ2-1	.	CASSLSGAVYNEQFF	TGTGCCAGCAGCTTATCGGGGGCGGTATACAATGAGCAGTTCTTC
TRBV7-6	.	TRBJ2-7	few	CASSLDGMNYEQYF	TGTGCCAGCAGCTTAGATGGTATGAACTACGAGCAGTACTTC
TRBV29-1	.	TRBJ1-1	few	CSVDLPGAEAFF	TGCAGCGTTGATCTTCCGGGAGCTGAAGCTTTCTTT
TRBV27	.	TRBJ1-2	few	CATIGGDYGYTF	TGTGCCACCATAGGGGGGGACTATGGCTACACCTTC
TRBV18	.	TRBJ2-5	few	CASSPTSGWETQYF	TGTGCCAGCTCACCGACCTCAGGGTGGGAGACCCAGTACTTC
TRBV9	TRBD1	TRBJ2-7	many	CASSVTGQATYEQYF	TGTGCCAGCAGCGTGACGGGACAGGCCACCTACGAGCAGTACTTC
TRBV29-1	.	TRBJ2-7	many	CSVEAGTYEQYF	TGCAGCGTTGAAGCGGGGACCTACGAGCAGTACTTC
TRBV7-6	TRBD1	TRBJ1-4	.	CASSPFPGQDNEKLFF	TGTGCCAGCAGCCCCTTCCCGGGACAGGATAATGAAAAACTGTTTTTT
TRBV3-1	.	TRBJ1-1	many	CASSQDRMNTEAFF	TGTGCCAGCAGCCAAGATCGCATGAACACTGAAGCTTTCTTT
TRBV5-1	.	TRBJ2-7	few	CASSLYTGSYEQYF	TGCGCCAGCAGCTTGTACACGGGCTCCTACGAGCAGTACTTC
TRBV29-1	.	TRBJ2-2	many	CSAQTRKVGTGELFF	TGCAGCGCCCAAACTAGGAAGGTTGGCACCGGGGAGCTGTTTTTT
TRBV7-8	TRBD2	TRBJ2-3	many	CASSFSGSTDTQYF	TGTGCCAGCAGCTTTAGCGGGAGCACAGATACGCAGTATTTT
TRBV2	.	TRBJ2-1	many	CASSDLGSYNEQFF	TGTGCCAGCAGTGATCTAGGATCCTACAATGAGCAGTTCTTC
TRBV9	.	TRBJ2-1	few	CASSVHGAGNEQFF	TGTGCCAGCAGCGTACATGGCGCCGGCAATGAGCAGTTCTTC
TRBV9	.	TRBJ1-3	many	CASSDLSSGNTIYF	TGTGCCAGCAGTGACTTGAGCTCTGGAAACACCATATATTTT
TRBV7-2	.	TRBJ1-4	few	CASSPDRTNEKLFF	TGTGCCAGCAGCCCGGACAGAACTAATGAAAAACTGTTTTTT
TRBV4-1	TRBD2	TRBJ2-3	few	CASSQGLAGLTDTQYF	TGCGCCAGCAGCCAAGGACTAGCGGGGCTCACAGATACGCAGTATTTT
TRBV27	.	TRBJ2-5	.	CASSRTQGFGETQYF	TGTGCCAGCAGTCGTACGCAGGGGTTCGGAGAGACCCAGTACTTC
TRBV4-3	.	TRBJ1-6	many	CASSLRSNNSPLHF	TGCGCCAGCAGCCTCAGATCTAATAATTCACCCCTCCACTTT
TRBV7-9	.	TRBJ1-6	many	CASSLQTIDNSPLHF	TGTGCCAGCAGCCTGCAGACGATTGATAATTCACCCCTCCACTTT
TRBV7-9	TRBD2	TRBJ2-3	few	CASSLGTSGYLDTQYF	TGTGCCAGCAGCTTAGGGACTAGCGGATACCTAGATACGCAGTATTTT
TRBV11-2	.	TRBJ2-3	.	CASRYLCASSARDDTDTQYF	.
TRBV20-1	TRBD2	TRBJ2-1	few	CSARDGRGGRIRWDTDEQFF	TGCAGTGCTAGAGATGGGCGGGGGGGCCGGATACGGTGGGATACGGATGAGCAGTTCTTC
TRBV6-1	.	TRBJ1-1	.	CASSERRGADTEAFF	TGTGCCAGCAGTGAACGAAGGGGAGCCGACACTGAAGCTTTCTTT
TRBV5-1	.	TRBJ1-2	few	CASSLVGGNYGYTF	TGCGCCAGCAGCTTGGTAGGTGGGAACTATGGCTACACCTTC
TRBV25-1	.	TRBJ2-3	few	CASQGSRTDTQYF	TGTGCCAGTCAGGGCTCCAGAACAGATACGCAGTATTTT
TRBV5-4	TRBD1	TRBJ2-7	many	CASSPGTGDYEQYF	TGTGCCAGCAGCCCCGGGACAGGGGACTACGAGCAGTACTTC
TRBV4-1	.	TRBJ1-4	many	CASSQGLNEKLFF	TGCGCCAGCAGCCAAGGCCTTAATGAAAAACTGTTTTTT
TRBV15	.	TRBJ2-6	many	CATSVTRSGANVLTF	TGTGCCACCAGCGTGACAAGATCTGGGGCCAACGTCCTGACTTTC
TRBV10-3	.	TRBJ1-1	.	CAIGRDPNTEAFF	TGTGCCATCGGTCGAGACCCGAACACTGAAGCTTTCTTT
TRBV9	TRBD2	TRBJ2-5	.	CASSVERSASGKQETQYF	TGTGCCAGCAGCGTAGAACGGTCGGCTAGCGGCAAACAAGAGACCCAGTACTTC
TRBV20-1	.	TRBJ2-3	many	CSARDLDSRTDTQYF	TGCAGTGCTAGAGATCTAGACTCGCGCACAGATACGCAGTATTTT
TRBV12-3/TRBV12-4	TRBD1	TRBJ1-5	many	CASSPDRFGNQPQHF	TGTGCCAGCAGTCCGGACAGGTTCGGCAATCAGCCCCAGCATTTT